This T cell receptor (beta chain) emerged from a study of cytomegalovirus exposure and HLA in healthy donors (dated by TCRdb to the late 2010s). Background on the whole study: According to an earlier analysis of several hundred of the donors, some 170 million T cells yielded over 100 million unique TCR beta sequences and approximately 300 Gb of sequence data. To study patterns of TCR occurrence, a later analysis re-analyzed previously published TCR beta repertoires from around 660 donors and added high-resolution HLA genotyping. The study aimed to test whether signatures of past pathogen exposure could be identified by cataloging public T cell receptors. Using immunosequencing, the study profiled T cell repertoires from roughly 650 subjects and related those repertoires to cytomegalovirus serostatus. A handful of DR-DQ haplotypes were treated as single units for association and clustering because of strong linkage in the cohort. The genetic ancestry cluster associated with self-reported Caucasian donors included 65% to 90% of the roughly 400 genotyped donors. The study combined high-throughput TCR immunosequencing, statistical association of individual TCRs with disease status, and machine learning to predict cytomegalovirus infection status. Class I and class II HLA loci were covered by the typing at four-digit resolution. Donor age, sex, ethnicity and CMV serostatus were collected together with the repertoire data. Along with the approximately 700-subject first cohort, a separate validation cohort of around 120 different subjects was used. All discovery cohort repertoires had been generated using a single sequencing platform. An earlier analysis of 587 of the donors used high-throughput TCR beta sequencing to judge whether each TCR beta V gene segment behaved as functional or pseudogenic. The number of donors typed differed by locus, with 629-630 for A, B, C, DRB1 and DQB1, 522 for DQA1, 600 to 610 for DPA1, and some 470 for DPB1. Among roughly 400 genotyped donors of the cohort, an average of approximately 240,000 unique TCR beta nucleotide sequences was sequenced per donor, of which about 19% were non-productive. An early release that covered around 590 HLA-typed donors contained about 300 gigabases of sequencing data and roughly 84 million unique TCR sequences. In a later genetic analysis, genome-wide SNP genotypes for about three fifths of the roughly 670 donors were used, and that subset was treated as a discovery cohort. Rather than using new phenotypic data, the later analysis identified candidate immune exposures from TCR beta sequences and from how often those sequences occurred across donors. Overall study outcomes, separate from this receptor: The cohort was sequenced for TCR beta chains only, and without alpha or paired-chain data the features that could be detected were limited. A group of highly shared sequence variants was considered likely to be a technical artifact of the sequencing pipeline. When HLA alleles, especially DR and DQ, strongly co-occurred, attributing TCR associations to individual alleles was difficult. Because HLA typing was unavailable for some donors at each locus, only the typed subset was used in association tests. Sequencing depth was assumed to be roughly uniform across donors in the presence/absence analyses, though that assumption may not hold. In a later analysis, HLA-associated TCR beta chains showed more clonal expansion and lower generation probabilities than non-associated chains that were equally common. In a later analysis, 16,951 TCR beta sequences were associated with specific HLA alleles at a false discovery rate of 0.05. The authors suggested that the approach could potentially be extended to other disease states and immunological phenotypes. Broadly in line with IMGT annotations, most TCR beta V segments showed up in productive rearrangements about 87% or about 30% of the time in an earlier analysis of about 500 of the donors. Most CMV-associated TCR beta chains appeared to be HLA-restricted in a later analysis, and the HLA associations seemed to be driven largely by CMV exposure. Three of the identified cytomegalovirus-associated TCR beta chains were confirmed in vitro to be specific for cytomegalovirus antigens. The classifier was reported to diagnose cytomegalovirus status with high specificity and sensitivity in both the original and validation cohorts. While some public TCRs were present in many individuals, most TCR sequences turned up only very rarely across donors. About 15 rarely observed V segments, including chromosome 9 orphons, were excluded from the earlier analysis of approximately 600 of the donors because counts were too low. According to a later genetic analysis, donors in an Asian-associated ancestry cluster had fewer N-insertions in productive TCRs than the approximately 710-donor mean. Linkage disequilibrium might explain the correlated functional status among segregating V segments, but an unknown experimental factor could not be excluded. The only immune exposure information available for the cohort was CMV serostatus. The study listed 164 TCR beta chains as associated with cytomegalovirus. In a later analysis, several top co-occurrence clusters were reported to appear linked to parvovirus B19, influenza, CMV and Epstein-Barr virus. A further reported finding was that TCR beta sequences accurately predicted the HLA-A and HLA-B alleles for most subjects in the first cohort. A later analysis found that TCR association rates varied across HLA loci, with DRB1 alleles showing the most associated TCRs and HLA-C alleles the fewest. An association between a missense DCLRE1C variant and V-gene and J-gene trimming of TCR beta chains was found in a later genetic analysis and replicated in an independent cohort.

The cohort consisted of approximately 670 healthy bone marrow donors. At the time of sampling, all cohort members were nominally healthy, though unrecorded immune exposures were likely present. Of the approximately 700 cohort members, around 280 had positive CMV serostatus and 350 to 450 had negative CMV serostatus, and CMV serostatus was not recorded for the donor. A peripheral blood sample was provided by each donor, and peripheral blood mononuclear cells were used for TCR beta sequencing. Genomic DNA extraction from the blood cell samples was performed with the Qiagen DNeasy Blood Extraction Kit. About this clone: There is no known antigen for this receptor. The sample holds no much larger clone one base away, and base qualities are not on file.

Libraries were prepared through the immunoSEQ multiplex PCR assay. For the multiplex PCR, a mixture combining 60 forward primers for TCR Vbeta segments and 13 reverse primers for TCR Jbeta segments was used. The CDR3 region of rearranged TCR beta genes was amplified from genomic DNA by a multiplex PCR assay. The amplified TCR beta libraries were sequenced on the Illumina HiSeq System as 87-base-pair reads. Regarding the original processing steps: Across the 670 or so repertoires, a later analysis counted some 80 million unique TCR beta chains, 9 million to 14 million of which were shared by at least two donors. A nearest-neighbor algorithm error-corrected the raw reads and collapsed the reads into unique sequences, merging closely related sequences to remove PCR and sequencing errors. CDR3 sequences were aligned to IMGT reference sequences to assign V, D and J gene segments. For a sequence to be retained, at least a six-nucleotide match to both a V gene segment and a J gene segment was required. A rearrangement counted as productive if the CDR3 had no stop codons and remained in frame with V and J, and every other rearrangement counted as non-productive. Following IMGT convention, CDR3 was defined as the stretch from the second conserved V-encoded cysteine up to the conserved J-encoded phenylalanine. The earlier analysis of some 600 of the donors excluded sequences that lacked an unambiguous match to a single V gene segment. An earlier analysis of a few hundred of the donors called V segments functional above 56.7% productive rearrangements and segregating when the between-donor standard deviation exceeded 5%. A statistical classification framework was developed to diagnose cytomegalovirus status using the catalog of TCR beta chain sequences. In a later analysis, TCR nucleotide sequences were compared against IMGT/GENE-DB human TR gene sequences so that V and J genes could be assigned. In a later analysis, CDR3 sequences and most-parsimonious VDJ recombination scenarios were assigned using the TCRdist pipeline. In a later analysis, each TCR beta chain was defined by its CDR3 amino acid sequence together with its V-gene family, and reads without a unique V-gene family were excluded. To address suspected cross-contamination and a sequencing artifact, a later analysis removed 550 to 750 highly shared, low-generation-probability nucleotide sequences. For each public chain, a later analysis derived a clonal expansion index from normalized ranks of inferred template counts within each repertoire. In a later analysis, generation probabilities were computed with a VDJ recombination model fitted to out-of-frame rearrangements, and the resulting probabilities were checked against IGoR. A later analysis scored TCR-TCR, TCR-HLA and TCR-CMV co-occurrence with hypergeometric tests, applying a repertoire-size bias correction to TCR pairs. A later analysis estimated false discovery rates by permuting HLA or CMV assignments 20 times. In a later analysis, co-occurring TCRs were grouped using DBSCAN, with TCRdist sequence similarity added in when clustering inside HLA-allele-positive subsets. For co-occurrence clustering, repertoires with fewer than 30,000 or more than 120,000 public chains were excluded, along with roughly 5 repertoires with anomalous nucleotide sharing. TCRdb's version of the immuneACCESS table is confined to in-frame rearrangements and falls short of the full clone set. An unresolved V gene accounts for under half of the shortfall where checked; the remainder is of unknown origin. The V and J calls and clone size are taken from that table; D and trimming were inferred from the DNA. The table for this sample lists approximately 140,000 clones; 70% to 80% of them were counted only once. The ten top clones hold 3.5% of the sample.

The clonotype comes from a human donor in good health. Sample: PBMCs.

The CDR3 loop reads CASSAHLQAEAEQYF. The bases are TGTGCCAGCAGCGCACACCTCCAAGCTGAAGCGGAGCAGTACTTC. The chain is made from TRBV5-4 and TRBJ2-7, with no confidently assigned D gene. From its cysteine to its phenylalanine, the CDR3 spans 15 amino acids. Here the CDR3 DNA is all that survives: 45 bases in frame from base 1. Trimming costs V 4 bases and J 7 bases, and their ends lie 21 bases apart. Via the germline V gene (reference sequence), CDR1 is SGHNT and CDR2 YYREEE.